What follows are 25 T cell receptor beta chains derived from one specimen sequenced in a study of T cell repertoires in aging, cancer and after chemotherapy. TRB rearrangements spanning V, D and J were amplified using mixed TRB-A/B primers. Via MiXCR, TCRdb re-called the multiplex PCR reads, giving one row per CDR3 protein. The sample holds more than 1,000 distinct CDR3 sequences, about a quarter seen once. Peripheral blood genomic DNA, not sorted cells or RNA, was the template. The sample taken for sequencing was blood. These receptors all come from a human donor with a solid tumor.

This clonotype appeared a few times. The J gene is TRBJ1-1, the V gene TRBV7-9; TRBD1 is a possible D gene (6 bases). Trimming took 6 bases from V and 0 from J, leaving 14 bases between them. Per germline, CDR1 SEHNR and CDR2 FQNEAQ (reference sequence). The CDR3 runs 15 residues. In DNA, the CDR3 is TGTGCCAGCAGGTTCGGGGGACAAATGAACACTGAAGCTTTCTTT. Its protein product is CASRFGGQMNTEAFF.

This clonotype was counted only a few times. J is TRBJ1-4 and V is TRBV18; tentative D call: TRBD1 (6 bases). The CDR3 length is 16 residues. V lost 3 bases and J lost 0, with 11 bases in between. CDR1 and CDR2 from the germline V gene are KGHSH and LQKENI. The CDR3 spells CASSPRTAATNEKLFF. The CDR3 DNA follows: TGTGCCAGCTCACCGCGGACAGCCGCAACTAATGAAAAACTGTTTTTT.

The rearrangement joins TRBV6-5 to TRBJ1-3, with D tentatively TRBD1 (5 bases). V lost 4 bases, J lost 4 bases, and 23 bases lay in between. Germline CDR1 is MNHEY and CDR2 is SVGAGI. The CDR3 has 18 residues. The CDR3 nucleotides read TGTGCCAGCAGTTCCCCATCGGATCCCAAGGGGCCAGGAAACACCATATATTTT. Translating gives CASSSPSDPKGPGNTIYF.

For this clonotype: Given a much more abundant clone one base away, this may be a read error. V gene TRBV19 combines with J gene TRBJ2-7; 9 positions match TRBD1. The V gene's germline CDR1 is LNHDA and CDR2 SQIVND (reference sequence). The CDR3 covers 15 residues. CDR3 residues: CASSIYRGPGYKQYF. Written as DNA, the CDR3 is TGTGCCAGTAGTATCTACAGGGGGCCGGGCTACAAGCAGTACTTC.

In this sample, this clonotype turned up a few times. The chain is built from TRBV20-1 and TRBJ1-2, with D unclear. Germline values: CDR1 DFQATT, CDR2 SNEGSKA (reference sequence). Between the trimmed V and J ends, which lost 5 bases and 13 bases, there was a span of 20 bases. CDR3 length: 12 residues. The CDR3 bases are TGCAGTGCTCACCTGGGCCAGATGGATCTCACCTTC. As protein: CSAHLGQMDLTF.

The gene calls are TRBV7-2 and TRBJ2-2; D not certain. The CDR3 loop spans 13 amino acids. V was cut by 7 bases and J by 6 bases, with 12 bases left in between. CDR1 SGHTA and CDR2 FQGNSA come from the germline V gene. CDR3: CASNPSRAGELFF. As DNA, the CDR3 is TGTGCCAGCAACCCTTCCCGGGCCGGGGAGCTGTTTTTT.

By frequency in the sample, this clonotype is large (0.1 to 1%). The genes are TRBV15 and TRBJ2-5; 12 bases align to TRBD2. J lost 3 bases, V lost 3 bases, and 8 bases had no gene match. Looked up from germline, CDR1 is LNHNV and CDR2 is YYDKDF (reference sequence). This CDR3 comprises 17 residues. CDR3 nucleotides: TGTGCCACCAGCAGGGATATCAGACTAGCGGGGGAAGAGACCCAGTACTTC. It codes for CATSRDIRLAGEETQYF.

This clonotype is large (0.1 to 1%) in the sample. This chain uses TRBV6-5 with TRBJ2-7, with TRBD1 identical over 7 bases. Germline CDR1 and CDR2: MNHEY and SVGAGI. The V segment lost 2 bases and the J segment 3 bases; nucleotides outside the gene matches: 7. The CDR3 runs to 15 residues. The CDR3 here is CASSYTQTGNYEQYF. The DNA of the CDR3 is TGTGCCAGCAGTTACACCCAGACAGGGAACTACGAGCAGTACTTC.

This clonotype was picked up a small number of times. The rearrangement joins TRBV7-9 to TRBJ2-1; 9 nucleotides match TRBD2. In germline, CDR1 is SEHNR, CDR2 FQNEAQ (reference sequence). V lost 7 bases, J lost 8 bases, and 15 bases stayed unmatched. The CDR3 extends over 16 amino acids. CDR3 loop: CASTPGGRGGADEQFF. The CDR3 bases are TGTGCCAGCACCCCTGGGGGGCGGGGGGGCGCGGATGAGCAGTTCTTC.

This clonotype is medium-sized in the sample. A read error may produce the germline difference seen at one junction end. The CDR3: CATKPRTSGSSDF. The CDR3 DNA sequence: TGTGCCACCAAACCTCGAACCTCAGGGAGCTCGGACTTC. The V and J genes are TRBV19 and TRBJ2-7; D tentatively reads TRBD1 or TRBD2 (5 bases each). Germline lookup yields CDR1 LNHDA and CDR2 SQIVND (reference sequence). CDR3 size: 13 residues.

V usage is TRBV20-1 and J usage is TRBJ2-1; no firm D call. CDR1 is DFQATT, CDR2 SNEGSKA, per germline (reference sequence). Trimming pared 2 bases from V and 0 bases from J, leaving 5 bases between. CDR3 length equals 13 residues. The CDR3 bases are TGCAGTGCTAGAAGCGACTCCTACAATGAGCAGTTCTTC. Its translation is CSARSDSYNEQFF.

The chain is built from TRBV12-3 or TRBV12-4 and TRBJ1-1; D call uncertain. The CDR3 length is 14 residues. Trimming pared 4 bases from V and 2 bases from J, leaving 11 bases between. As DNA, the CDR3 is TGTGCCAGCAGTTCATACATCGATAACACTGAAGCTTTCTTT. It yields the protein CASSSYIDNTEAFF.

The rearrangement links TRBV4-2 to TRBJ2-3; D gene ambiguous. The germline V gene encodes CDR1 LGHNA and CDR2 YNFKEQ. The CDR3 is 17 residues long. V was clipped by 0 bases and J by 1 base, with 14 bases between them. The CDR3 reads CASSQESLAARTDTQYF. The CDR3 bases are TGTGCCAGCAGCCAAGAGAGTTTGGCGGCTCGCACAGATACGCAGTATTTT.

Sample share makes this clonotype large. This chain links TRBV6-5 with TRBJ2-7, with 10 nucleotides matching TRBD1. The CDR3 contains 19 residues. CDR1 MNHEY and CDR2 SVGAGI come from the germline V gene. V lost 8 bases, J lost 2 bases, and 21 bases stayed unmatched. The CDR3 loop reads CASFTGTGASGWGAYEQYF. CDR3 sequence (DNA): TGTGCCAGCTTCACCGGGACAGGGGCCTCTGGTTGGGGTGCCTACGAGCAGTACTTC.

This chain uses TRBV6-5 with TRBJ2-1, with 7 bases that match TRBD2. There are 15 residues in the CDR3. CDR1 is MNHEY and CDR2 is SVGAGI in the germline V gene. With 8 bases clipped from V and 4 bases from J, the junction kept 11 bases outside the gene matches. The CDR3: CASSPPTGGYNEQFF. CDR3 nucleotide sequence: TGTGCCAGCTCACCACCTACGGGGGGATACAATGAGCAGTTCTTC.

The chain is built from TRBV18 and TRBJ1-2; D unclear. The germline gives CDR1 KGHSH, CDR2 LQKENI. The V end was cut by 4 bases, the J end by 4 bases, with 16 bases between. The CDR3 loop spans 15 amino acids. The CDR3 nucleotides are TGTGCCAGCTCACAGTTACCGCGGTCGGGCTATGGCTACACCTTC. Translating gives CASSQLPRSGYGYTF.

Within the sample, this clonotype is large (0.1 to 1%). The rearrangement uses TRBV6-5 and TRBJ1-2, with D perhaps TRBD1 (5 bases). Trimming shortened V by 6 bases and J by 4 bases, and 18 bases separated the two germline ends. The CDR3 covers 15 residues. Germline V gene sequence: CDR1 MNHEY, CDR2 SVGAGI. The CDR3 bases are TGTGCCAGCAGGGACGGGGGGGGAGGTGGCTATGGCTACACCTTC. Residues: CASRDGGGGGYGYTF.

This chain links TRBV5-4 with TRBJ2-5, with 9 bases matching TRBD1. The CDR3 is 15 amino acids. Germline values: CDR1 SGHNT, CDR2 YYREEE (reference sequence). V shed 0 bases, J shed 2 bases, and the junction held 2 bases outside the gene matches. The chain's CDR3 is CASSLGTGVQETQYF. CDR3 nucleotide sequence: TGTGCCAGCAGCTTGGGGACAGGGGTTCAAGAGACCCAGTACTTC.

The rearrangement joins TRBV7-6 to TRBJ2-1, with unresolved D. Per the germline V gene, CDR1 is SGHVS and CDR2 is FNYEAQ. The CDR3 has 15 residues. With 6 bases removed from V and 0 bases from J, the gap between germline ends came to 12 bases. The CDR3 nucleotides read TGTGCCAGCAGTTTTAGAGGAGCCTCCTACAATGAGCAGTTCTTC. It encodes CASSFRGASYNEQFF. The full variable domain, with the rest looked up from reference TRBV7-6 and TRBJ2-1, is GAGVSQSPRYKVTKRGQDVALRCDPISGHVSLYWYRQALGQGPEFLTYFNYEAQQDKSGLPNDRFSAERPEGSISTLTIQRTEQRDSAMYRCASSFRGASYNEQFFGPGTRLTVL.

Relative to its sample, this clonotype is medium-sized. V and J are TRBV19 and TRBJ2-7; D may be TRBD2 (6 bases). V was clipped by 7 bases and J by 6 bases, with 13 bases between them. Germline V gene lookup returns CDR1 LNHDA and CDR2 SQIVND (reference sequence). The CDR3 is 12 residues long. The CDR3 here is CASTGRIGEQYF. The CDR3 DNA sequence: TGTGCCAGTACAGGGAGGATTGGCGAGCAGTACTTC.

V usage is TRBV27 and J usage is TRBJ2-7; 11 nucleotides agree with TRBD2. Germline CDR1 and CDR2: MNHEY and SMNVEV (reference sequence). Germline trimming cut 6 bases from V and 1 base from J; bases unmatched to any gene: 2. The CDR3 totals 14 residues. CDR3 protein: CASRLAGVSYEQYF. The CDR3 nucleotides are TGTGCCAGCAGACTAGCGGGGGTATCCTACGAGCAGTACTTC.

The CDR3 protein is CASSLASRGGRNIQYF. Here the CDR3 DNA reads TGTGCCAGCAGCCTTGCCTCGCGGGGGGGCCGGAACATTCAGTACTTC. V is TRBV13 and J is TRBJ2-4; 9 nucleotides line up with TRBD2. CDR3 length: 16 residues. The V gene end was trimmed by 5 bases and the J gene end by 7 bases; junction bases not matched to a gene: 12. The germline CDR1 and CDR2 sequences are PRHDT and FYEKMQ (reference sequence).

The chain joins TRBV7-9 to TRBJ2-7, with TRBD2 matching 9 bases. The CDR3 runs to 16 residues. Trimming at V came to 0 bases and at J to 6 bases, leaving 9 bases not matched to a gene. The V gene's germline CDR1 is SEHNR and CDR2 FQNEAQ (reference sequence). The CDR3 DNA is TGTGCCAGCAGCTTAGCGGAGGGACTAGCAGCAGGCGAGCAGTACTTC. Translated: CASSLAEGLAAGEQYF.

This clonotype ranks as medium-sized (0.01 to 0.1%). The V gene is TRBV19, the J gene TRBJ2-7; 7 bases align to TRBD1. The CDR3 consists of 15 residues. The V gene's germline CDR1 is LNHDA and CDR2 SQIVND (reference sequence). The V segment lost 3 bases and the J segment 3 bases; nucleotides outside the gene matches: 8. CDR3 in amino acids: CASSMPGPGGYEQYF. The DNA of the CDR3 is TGTGCCAGTAGTATGCCGGGGCCAGGGGGCTACGAGCAGTACTTC.

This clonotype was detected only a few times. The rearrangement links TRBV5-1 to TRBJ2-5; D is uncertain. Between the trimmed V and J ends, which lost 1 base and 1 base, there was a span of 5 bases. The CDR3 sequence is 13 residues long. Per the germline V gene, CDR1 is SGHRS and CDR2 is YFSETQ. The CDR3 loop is CASSLNSQETQYF. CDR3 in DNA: TGCGCCAGCAGCTTGAACAGCCAAGAGACCCAGTACTTC.